This T cell receptor beta chain was found in a study of blood T cell repertoires in COVID-19. Study background: Samples representing acute and convalescent COVID-19 were sourced from the United States, Italy and Spain. The cDNA or gDNA used as material had been derived from T cells, B-cell-depleted T cells, or PBMCs.

Source study methods: Counts of nucleated cells, estimated from reference gene primer amplification, were obtained. TCRdb keeps only in-frame clones here, not all; method: immunoSEQ multiplex PCR. Clone size and V and J calls were adopted from that table, with D and trimming inferred from the DNA. The sample yields roughly 150,000 clones, 84% seen once. Per germline, CDR1 KGHSH and CDR2 LQKENI. This CDR3 spans 12 amino acids. Trimming shortened V by 4 bases and J by 4 bases, and 4 bases separated the two germline ends. Sequenced: peripheral blood. The rearrangement joins TRBV18 to TRBJ1-4; no clear D. The sequence came from a woman aged 80 or over with COVID-19, enrolled during active disease. CDR3 in amino acids: CASSLINEKLFF. Written as DNA, the CDR3 is TGTGCCAGCTCACTAATTAATGAAAAACTGTTTTTT.